This T cell receptor (beta chain) was sequenced in a study of T cell responses to AZD1222 COVID-19 vaccine. CDR1 is MGHRA and CDR2 is YSYEKL in the germline V gene. V was pared by 1 base and J by 10 bases, with 11 bases between. There are 13 residues in the CDR3. On this clone: The antigen remains undetermined.

Whole-study results and caveats: At baseline, seropositivity was found in only six or seven AZD1222 recipients.

Repertoires were generated with immunoSEQ multiplex PCR, while TCRdb's copy carries only in-frame clones and drops some. The sample consists of about 130,000 clones, approximately 90% of them appearing once. The starting material was peripheral blood, obtained on day 0 of AZD1222 vaccination. The genes are TRBV4-1 and TRBJ2-1; D gene uncertain. This TCR was sampled from an adult in good health. CDR3 coding DNA: TGCGCCAGCAGCCAAGTTTTAGAGGTGGAGCAGTTCTTC. This translates into CASSQVLEVEQFF.